Shown below are 2 T cell receptor beta chains from a single sample sequenced in a study of CD8 T cells in ankylosing spondylitis. TCRdb redid the calling of the 5' RACE reads with MiXCR, one entry per CDR3 protein. The table lists about 160,000 distinct CDR3 sequences, roughly 44% of them singletons. The sample was synovial fluid, either unsorted or a sorted T cell fraction (not recorded which). These receptors all come from a male donor with ankylosing spondylitis.

The chain is built from TRBV28 and TRBJ1-3; 9 nucleotides agree with TRBD1. Looked up from germline, CDR1 is MDHEN and CDR2 is SYDVKM. The CDR3 length is 16 residues. Trimming at V came to 5 bases and at J to 0 bases, leaving 5 bases not matched to a gene. CDR3 in DNA: TGTGCCAGCAGTGTGGGACAGGGATTCTCTGGAAACACCATATATTTT. Amino acids: CASSVGQGFSGNTIYF.

The rearrangement links TRBV28 to TRBJ2-2, with D possibly TRBD1 on 5 matching bases. Germline CDR1 is MDHEN and CDR2 is SYDVKM. The V gene lost 6 bases and the J gene lost 2 bases, with 16 bases spanning the gap. The CDR3 covers 16 residues. The DNA of the CDR3 is TGTGCCAGCAGCCCGTGGGGCAGGCTCAACACCGGGGAGCTGTTTTTT. Residues: CASSPWGRLNTGELFF.